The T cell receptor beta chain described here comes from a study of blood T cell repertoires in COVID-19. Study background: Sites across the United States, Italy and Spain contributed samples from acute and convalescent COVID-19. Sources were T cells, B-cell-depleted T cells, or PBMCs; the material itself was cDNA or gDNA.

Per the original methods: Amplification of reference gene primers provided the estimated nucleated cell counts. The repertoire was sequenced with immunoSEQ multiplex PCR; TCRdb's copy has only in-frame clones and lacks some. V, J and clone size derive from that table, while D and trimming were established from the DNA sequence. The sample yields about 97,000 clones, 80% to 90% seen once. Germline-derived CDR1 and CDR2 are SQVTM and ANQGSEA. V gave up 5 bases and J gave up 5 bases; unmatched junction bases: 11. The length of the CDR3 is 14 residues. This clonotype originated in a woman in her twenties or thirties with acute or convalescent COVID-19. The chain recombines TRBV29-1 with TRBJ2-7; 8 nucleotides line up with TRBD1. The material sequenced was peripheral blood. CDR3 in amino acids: CSVTLRGLVDEQYF. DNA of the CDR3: TGCAGCGTTACCCTCAGGGGGCTTGTGGACGAGCAGTACTTC.